What follows describes a single TCR beta chain. What it recognizes is unknown. Following extraction, RNA underwent reverse transcription to cDNA, which served as the sequencing template. Only in-frame clones appear in the TCRdb table, and some are missing; sequencing was by immunoSEQ multiplex PCR. This sample has 140,000 or so clones, with approximately 49% found just once. PBMCs, the starting material, were the source of sorted CD4+ and CD8+ T cells. The entry originates in a study of CD8+ T cells in alopecia areata. Overall study results and limits: Besides other cells, scalp samples also yield sequences of resident alphabeta T cells from normal skin.

Material: CD4+ T cells sorted from blood, obtained at week 0. The receptor's source is a human donor with alopecia areata.

This CDR3 reads CASSLATSYGYTF. The DNA of the CDR3 is TGCGCCAGCAGCTTGGCAACGAGTTATGGCTACACCTTC. This chain joins TRBV5-1 and TRBJ1-2; D remains unclear. The CDR3 is made up of 13 amino acids. Germline CDR1 SGHRS, CDR2 YFSETQ. Trimming pared 0 bases from V and 5 bases from J, leaving 8 bases between.